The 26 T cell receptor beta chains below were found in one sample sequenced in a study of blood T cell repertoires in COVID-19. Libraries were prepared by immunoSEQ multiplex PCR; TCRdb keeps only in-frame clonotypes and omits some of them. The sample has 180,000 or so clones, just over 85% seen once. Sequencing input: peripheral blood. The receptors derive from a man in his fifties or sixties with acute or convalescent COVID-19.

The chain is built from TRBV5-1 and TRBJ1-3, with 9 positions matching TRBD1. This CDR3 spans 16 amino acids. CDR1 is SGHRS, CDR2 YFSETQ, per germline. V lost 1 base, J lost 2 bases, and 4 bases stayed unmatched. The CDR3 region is CASSLFGQGTGNTIYF. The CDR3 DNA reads TGCGCCAGCAGCTTGTTTGGACAGGGGACTGGAAACACCATATATTTT.

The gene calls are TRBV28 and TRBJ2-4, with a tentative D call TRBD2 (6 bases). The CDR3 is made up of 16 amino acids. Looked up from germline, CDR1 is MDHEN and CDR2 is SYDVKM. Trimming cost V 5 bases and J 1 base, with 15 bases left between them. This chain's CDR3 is CASSRTFLAAKNIQYF. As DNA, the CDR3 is TGTGCCAGCAGTCGGACCTTTCTAGCGGCCAAAAACATTCAGTACTTC.

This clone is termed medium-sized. CDR3 coding DNA: TGTGCCAGCAGTGCGAAGACAGGGGATATAGACACCGGGGAGCTGTTTTTT. Amino acids: CASSAKTGDIDTGELFF. This rearrangement joins TRBV27 to TRBJ2-2; 8 positions agree with TRBD1. Germline CDR1 and CDR2: MNHEY and SMNVEV (reference sequence). V was clipped by 5 bases and J by 3 bases; unmatched bases: 11. CDR3 length: 17 amino acids.

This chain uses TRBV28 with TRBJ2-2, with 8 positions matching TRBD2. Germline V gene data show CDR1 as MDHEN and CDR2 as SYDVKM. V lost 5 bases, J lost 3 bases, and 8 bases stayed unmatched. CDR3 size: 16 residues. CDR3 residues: CASSPRGGADTGELFF. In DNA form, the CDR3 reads TGTGCCAGCAGTCCCCGGGGGGGCGCCGACACCGGGGAGCTGTTTTTT.

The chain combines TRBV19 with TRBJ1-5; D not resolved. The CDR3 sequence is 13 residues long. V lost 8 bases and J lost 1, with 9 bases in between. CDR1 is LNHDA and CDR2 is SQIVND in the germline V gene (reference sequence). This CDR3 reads CASRGVSNQPQHF. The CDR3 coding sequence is TGTGCCAGTCGGGGAGTGAGCAATCAGCCCCAGCATTTT.

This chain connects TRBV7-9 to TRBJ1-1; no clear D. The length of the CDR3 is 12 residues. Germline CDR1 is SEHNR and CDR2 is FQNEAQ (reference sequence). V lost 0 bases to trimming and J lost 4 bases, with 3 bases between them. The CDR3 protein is CASSLASTEAFF. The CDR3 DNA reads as TGTGCCAGCAGCTTAGCTAGCACTGAAGCTTTCTTT.

CDR3 nucleotides: TGTGCCTGGAGTAACGGGTTCCAAGAGACCCAGTACTTC. It codes for CAWSNGFQETQYF. The V gene is TRBV30, the J gene TRBJ2-5, with D uncertain. Germline lookup yields CDR1 GTSNPN and CDR2 SVGIG (reference sequence). The CDR3 loop spans 13 amino acids. V lost 2 bases and J 1 base, leaving 8 bases between the germline ends.

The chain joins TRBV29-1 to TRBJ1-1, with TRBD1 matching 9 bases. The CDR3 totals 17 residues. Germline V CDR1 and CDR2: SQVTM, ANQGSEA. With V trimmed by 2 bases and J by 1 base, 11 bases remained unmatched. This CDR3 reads CSVEPLFTGGPNTEAFF. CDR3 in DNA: TGCAGCGTTGAACCCCTATTTACAGGGGGCCCGAACACTGAAGCTTTCTTT.

The CDR3 sequence: CASSSSAGHSNQPQHF. The CDR3 DNA follows: TGTGCCAGTAGTTCTTCCGCGGGCCATAGCAATCAGCCCCAGCATTTT. This chain links TRBV19 with TRBJ1-5; D remains ambiguous. The V end was cut by 5 bases, the J end by 0 bases, with 14 bases between. CDR1 is LNHDA, CDR2 SQIVND, per germline (reference sequence). The CDR3 contains 16 residues.

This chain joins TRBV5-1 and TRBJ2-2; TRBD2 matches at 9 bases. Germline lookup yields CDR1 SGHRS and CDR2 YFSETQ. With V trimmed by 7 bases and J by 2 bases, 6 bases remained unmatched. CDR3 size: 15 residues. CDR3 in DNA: TGCGCCAGCTCCCTACTAGCGGGTAACACCGGGGAGCTGTTTTTT. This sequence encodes CASSLLAGNTGELFF.

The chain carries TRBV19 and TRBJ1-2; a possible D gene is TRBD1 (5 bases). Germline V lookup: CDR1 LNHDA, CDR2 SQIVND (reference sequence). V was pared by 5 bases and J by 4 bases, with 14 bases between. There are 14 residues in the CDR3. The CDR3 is CASSEQDIFYGYTF. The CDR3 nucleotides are TGTGCCAGTAGTGAACAGGACATATTCTATGGCTACACCTTC.

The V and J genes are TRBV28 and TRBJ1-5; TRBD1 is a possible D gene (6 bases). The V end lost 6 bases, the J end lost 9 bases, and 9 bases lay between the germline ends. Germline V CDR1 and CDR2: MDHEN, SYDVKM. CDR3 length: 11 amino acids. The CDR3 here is CASSQGRPQHF. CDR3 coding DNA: TGTGCCAGCAGCCAGGGGCGGCCCCAGCATTTT.

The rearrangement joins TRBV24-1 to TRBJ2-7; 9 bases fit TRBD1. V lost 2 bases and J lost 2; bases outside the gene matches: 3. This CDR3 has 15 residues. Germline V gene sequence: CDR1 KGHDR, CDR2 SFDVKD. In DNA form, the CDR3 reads TGTGCCACCAGTGATTCCGGGACAGGGACCTACGAGCAGTACTTC. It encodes CATSDSGTGTYEQYF.

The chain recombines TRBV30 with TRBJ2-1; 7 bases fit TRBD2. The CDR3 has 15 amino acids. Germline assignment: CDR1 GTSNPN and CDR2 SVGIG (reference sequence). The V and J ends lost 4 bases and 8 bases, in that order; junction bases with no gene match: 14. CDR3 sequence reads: CAWTPQAGVVHEQFF. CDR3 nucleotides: TGTGCCTGGACCCCTCAGGCGGGAGTGGTCCATGAGCAGTTCTTC.

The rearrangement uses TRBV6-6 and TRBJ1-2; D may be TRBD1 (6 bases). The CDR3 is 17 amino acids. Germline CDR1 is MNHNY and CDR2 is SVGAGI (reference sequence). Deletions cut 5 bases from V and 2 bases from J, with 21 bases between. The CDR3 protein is CASSPGAGKGVNYGYTF. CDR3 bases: TGTGCCAGCAGTCCCGGGGCAGGGAAGGGGGTAAACTATGGCTACACCTTC.

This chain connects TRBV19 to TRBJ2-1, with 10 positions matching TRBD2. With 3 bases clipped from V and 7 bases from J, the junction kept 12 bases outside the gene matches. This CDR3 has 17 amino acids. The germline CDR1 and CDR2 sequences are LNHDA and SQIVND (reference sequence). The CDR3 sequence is CASSILRLTSGKNEQFF. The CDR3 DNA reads TGTGCCAGTAGTATCTTAAGGTTAACTAGCGGGAAAAATGAGCAGTTCTTC.

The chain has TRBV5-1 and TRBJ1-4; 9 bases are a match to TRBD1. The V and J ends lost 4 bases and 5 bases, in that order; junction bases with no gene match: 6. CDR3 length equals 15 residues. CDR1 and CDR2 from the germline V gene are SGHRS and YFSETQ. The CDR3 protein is CASSPRDRENEKLFF. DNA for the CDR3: TGCGCCAGCAGCCCGAGGGACAGGGAAAATGAAAAACTGTTTTTT.

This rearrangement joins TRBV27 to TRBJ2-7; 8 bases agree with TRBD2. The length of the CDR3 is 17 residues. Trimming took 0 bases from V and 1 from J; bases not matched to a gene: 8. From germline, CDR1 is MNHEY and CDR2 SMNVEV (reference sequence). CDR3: CASSLSAPSGLSYEQYF. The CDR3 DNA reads TGTGCCAGCAGTTTATCGGCCCCTAGCGGGCTATCCTACGAGCAGTACTTC.

DNA for the CDR3: TGTGCCTGGGCCGAAGGACAGGGGGTAATTGGCTATGGCTACACCTTC. Encoded protein: CAWAEGQGVIGYGYTF. The chain uses TRBV30 and TRBJ1-2, with 10 bases identical to TRBD1. CDR1 is GTSNPN and CDR2 is SVGIG in the germline V gene (reference sequence). V lost 5 bases to trimming and J lost 4 bases; unmatched junction nucleotides: 13. The length of the CDR3 is 16 residues.

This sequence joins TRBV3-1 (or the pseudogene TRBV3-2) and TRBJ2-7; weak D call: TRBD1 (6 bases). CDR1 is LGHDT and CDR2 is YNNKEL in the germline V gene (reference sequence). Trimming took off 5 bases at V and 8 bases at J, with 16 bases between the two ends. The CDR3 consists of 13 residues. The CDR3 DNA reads TGTGCCAGCAGCGACCGGGACACTATAAAGCAGTACTTC. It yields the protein CASSDRDTIKQYF.

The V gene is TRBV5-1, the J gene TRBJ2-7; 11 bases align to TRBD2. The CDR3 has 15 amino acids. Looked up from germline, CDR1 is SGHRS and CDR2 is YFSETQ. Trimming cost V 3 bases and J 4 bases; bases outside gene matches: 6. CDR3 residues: CASSSKLAGVYEQYF. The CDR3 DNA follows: TGCGCCAGCAGCTCAAAACTAGCGGGAGTATACGAGCAGTACTTC.

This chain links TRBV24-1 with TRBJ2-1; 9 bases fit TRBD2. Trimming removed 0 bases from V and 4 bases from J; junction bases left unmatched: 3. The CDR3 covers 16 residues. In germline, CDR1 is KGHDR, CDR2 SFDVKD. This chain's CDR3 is CATSDLASGTYNEQFF. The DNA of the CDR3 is TGTGCCACCAGTGATTTGGCTAGCGGGACATACAATGAGCAGTTCTTC.

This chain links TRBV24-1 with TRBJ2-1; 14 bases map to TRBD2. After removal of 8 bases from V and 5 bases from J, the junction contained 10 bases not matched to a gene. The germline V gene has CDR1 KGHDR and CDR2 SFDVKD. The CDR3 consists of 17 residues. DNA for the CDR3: TGTGCCACCAAGGGACTAGCGGGAGAGCAGGGCAACAATGAGCAGTTCTTC. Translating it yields CATKGLAGEQGNNEQFF.

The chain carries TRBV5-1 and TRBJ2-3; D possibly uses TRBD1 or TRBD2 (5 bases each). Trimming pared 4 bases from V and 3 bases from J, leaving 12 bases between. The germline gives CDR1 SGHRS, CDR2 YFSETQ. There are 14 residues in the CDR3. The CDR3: CASSLGVATDTQYF. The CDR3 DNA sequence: TGCGCCAGCAGCCTGGGGGTAGCAACAGATACGCAGTATTTT. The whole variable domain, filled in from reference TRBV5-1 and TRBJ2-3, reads KAGVTQTPRYLIKTRGQQVTLSCSPISGHRSVSWYQQTPGQGLQFLFEYFSETQRNKGNFPGRFSGRQFSNSRSEMNVSTLELGDSALYLCASSLGVATDTQYFGPGTRLTVL.

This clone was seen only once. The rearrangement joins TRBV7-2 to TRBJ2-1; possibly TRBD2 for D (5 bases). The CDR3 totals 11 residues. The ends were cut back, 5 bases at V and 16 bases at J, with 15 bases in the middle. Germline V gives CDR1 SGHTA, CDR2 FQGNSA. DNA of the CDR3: TGTGCCAGCAGCCCCGAACTAGGAACATTCTTC. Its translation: CASSPELGTFF.

In DNA, the CDR3 is TGCGCCAGCAGCCAAACAGGGAGCTATAGCAATCAGCCCCAGCATTTT. Translated: CASSQTGSYSNQPQHF. The gene calls are TRBV4-1 and TRBJ1-5, with D possibly being TRBD1 (6 bases). Per germline, CDR1 MGHRA and CDR2 YSYEKL. The V and J ends lost 2 bases and 0 bases respectively, with 11 bases between them. The CDR3 has 16 residues.